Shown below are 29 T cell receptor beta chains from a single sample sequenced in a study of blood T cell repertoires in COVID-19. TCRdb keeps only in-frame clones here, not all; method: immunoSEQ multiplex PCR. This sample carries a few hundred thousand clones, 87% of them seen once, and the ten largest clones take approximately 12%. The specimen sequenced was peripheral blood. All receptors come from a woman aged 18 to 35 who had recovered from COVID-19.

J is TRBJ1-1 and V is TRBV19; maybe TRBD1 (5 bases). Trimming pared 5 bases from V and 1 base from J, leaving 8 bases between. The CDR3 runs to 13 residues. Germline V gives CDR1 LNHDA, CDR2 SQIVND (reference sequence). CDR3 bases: TGTGCCAGTAGTGCTCAGGGGAACACTGAAGCTTTCTTT. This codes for CASSAQGNTEAFF. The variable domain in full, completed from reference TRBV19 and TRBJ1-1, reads DGGITQSPKYLFRKEGQNVTLSCEQNLNHDAMYWYRQDPGQGLRLIYYSQIVNDFQKGDIAEGYSVSREKKESFPLTVTSAQKNPTAFYLCASSAQGNTEAFFGQGTRLTVV.

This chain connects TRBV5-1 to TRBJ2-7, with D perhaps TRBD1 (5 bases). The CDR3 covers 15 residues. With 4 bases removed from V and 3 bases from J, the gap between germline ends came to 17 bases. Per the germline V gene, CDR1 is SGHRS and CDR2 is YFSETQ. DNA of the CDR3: TGCGCCAGCAGCAGTCCCCTCAGGGCCATCTACGAGCAGTACTTC. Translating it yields CASSSPLRAIYEQYF.

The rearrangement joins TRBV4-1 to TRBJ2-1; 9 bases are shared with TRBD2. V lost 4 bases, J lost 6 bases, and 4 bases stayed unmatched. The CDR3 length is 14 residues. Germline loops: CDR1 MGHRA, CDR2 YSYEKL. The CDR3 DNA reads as TGCGCCAGCAGCCTAGCGGGAGAGGCCAATGAGCAGTTCTTC. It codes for CASSLAGEANEQFF.

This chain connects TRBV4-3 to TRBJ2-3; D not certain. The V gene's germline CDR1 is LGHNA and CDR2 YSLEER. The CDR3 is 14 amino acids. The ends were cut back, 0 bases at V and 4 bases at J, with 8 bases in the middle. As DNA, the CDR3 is TGCGCCAGCAGCCAAGACGGCGGTTCAGATACGCAGTATTTT. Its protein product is CASSQDGGSDTQYF.

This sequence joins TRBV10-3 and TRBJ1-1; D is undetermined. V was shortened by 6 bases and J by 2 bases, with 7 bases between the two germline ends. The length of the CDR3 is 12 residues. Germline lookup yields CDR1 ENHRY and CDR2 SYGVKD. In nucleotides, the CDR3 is TGTGCCATCAGAGTGGCTAACACTGAAGCTTTCTTT. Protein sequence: CAIRVANTEAFF.

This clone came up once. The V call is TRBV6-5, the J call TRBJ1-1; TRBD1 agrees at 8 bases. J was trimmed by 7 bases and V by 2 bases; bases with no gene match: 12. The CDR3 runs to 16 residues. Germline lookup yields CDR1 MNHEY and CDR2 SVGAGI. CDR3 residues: CASSYHGNRGTIEAFF. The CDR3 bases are TGTGCCAGCAGTTACCATGGGAACAGGGGGACGATTGAAGCTTTCTTT.

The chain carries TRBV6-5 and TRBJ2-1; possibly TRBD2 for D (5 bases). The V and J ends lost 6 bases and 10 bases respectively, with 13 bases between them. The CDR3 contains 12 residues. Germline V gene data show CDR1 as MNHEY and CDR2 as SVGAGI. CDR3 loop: CASRKLGNEQFF. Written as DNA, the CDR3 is TGTGCCAGCAGGAAACTAGGGAACGAGCAGTTCTTC.

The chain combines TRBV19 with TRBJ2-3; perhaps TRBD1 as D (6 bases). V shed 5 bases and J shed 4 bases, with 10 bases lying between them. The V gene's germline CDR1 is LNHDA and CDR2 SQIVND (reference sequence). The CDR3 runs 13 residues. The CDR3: CASSGRGADTQYF. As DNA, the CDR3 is TGTGCCAGTAGTGGCAGGGGAGCAGATACGCAGTATTTT.

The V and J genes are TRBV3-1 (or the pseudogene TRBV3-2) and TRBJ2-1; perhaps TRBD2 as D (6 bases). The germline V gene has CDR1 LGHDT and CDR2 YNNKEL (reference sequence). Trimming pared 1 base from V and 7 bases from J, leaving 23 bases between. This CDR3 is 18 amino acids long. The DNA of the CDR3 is TGTGCCAGCAGCCAAGTCTCCAGAGGGGAGTGGGAGGAGAATGAGCAGTTCTTC. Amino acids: CASSQVSRGEWEENEQFF.

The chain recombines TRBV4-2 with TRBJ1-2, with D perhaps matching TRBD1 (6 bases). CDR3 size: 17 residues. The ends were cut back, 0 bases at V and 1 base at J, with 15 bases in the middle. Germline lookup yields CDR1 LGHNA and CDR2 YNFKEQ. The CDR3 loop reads CASSQERLSRGNYGYTF. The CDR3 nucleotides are TGTGCCAGCAGCCAAGAAAGGTTATCCAGGGGTAACTATGGCTACACCTTC.

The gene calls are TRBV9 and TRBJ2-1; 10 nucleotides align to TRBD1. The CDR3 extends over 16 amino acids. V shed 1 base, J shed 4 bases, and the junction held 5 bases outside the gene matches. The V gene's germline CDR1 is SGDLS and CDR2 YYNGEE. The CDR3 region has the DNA TGTGCCAGCAGCGTAAGGGGACAGGGGAAGTACAATGAGCAGTTCTTC. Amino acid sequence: CASSVRGQGKYNEQFF.

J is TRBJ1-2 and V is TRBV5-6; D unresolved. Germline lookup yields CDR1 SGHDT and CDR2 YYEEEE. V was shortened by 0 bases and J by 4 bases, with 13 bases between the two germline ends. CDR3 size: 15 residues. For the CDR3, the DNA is TGTGCCAGCAGCTTGGGTGACACAATTACCTATGGCTACACCTTC. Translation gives CASSLGDTITYGYTF.

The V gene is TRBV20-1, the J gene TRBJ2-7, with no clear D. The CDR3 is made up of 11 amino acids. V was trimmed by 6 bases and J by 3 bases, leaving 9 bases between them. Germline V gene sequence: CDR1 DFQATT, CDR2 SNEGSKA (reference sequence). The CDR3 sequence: CSAEHGYEQYF. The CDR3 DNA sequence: TGCAGTGCAGAGCATGGCTACGAGCAGTACTTC.

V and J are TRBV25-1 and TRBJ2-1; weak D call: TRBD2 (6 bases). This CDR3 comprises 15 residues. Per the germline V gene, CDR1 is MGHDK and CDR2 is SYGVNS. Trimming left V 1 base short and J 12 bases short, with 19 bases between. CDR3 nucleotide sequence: TGTGCCAGCAGTGAATCCGGGAGACCGGTAGTAGGGCAGTTCTTC. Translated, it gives CASSESGRPVVGQFF.

CDR3 bases: TGTGCCAGCGCCACGACTAGCGTGGAGACCCAGTACTTC. Protein sequence: CASATTSVETQYF. The gene calls are TRBV6-5 and TRBJ2-5, with 8 bases identical to TRBD2. Trimming at V came to 8 bases and at J to 5 bases, leaving 7 bases not matched to a gene. The CDR3 runs 13 residues. CDR1 is MNHEY and CDR2 is SVGAGI in the germline V gene.

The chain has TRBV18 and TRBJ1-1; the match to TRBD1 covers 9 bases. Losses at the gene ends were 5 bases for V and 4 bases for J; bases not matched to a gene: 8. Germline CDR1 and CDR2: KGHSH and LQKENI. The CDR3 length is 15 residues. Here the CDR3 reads CASSANRGRTTEAFF. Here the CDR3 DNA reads TGTGCCAGCTCAGCCAACAGGGGGCGGACCACTGAAGCTTTCTTT.

Here the CDR3 DNA reads TGTGCCAGCAGTTCGGCAGGGGGATTCTCTGGAAACACCATATATTTT. This codes for CASSSAGGFSGNTIYF. V gene TRBV28 combines with J gene TRBJ1-3; 7 nucleotides match TRBD1. The CDR3 loop spans 16 amino acids. V shed 4 bases and J 0 bases; nucleotides not matched to a gene: 6. From germline, CDR1 is MDHEN and CDR2 SYDVKM.

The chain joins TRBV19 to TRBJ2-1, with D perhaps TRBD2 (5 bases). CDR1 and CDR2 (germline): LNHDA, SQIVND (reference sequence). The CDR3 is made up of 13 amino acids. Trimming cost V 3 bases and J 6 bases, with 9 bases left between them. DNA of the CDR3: TGTGCCAGTAGTATTGTAGCGTCCAATGAGCAGTTCTTC. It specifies CASSIVASNEQFF.

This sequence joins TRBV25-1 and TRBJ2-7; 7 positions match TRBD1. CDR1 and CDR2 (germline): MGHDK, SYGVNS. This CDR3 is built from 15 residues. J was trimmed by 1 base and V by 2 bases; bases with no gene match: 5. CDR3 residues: CASSETGVLSYEQYF. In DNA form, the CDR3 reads TGTGCCAGCAGTGAAACAGGGGTCTTATCCTACGAGCAGTACTTC.

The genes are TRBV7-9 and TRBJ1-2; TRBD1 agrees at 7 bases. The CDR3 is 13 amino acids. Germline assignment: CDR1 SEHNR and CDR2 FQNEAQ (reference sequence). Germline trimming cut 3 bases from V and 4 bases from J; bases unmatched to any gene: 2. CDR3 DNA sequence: TGTGCCAGCAGCTTCGGACAGGTCTATGGCTACACCTTC. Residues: CASSFGQVYGYTF.

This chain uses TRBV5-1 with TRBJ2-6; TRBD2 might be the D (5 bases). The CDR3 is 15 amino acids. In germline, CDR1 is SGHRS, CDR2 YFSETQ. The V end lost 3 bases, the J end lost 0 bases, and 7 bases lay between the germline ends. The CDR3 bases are TGCGCCAGCAGCTGGGGAGCCTCTGGGGCCAACGTCCTGACTTTC. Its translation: CASSWGASGANVLTF.

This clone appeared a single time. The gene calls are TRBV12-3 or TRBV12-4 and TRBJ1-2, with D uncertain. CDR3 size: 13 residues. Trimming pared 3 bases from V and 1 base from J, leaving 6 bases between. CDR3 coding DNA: TGTGCCAGCAGTTTTAACAGTAACTATGGCTACACCTTC. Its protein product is CASSFNSNYGYTF.

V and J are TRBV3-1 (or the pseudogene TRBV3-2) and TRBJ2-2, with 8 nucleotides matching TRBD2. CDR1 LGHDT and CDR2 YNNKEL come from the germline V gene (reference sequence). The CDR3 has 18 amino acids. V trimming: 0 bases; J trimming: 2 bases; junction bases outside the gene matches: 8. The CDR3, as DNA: TGTGCCAGCAGCCAAGATTTGGAGCGGGAGACTAACACCGGGGAGCTGTTTTTT. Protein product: CASSQDLERETNTGELFF.

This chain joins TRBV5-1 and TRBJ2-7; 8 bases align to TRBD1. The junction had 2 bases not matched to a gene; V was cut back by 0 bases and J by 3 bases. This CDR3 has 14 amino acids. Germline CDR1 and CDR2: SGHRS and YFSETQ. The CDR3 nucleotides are TGCGCCAGCAGCTTGGAAGACAGGGGCTACGAGCAGTACTTC. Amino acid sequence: CASSLEDRGYEQYF.

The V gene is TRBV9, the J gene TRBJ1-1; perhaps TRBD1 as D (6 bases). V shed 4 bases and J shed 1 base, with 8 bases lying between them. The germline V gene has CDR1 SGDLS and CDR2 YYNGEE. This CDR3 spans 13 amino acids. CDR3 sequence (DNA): TGTGCCAGCAGCAAGGGGGAGAACACTGAAGCTTTCTTT. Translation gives CASSKGENTEAFF.

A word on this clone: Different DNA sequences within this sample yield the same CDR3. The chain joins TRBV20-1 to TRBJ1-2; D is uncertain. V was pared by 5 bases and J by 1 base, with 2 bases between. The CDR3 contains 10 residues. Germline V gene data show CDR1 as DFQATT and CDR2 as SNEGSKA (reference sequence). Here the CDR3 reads CSAYNYGYTF. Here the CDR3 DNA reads TGCAGTGCTTATAACTATGGCTACACCTTC.

The CDR3 DNA sequence: TGCGCCAGCAGCCAAGATTGGACTAGCGGGTATACCGTAGGGTACGAGCAGTACTTC. Translating it yields CASSQDWTSGYTVGYEQYF. The V and J genes are TRBV4-3 and TRBJ2-7, with TRBD2 identical over 11 bases. CDR1 and CDR2 from the germline V gene are LGHNA and YSLEER. The trim removed 0 bases at V and 4 bases at J, leaving 14 bases unmatched. This CDR3 spans 19 amino acids.

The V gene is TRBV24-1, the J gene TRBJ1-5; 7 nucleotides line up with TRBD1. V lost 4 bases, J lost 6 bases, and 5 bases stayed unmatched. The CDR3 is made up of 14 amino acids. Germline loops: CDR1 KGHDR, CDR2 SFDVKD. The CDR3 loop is CATSDPQGSQPQHF. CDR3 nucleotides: TGTGCCACCAGTGACCCACAGGGGAGTCAGCCCCAGCATTTT.

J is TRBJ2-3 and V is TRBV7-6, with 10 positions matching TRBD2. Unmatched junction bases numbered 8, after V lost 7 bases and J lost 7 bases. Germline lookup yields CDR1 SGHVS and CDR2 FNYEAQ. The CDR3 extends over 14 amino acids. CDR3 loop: CASTQREGLNTQYF. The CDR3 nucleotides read TGTGCCAGCACCCAGCGGGAGGGCCTAAATACGCAGTATTTT.